The subject of this entry is one T cell receptor (beta chain). Its target is unknown. Germline V CDR1 and CDR2: LNHNV, YYDKDF (reference sequence). The CDR3 consists of 15 residues. V gave up 0 bases and J gave up 5 bases, with 11 bases separating them. This entry is derived from a study of T cell repertoires in cytomegalovirus infection. Overall study context: Carrying CMV and the relevant HLA type showed in public TCR beta signatures. General study points: Adding up the frequency of public TCR beta families identified people who carried CMV plus the relevant HLA.

TCRdb redid the calling of the reads with MiXCR, one entry per CDR3 protein. The repertoire holds about 260,000 distinct CDR3 sequences, with around 13% as singletons. The V call is TRBV15, the J call TRBJ2-1; a possible D gene is TRBD1 (6 bases). This receptor was identified in a human donor in good health (CMV status not recorded). Some clones in this sample may be carry-over from other donors' samples. The sequenced sample was PBMCs. In nucleotides, the CDR3 is TGTGCCACCAGCAGAGAGGGGGCCGTCAACAATGAGCAGTTCTTC. Its translation: CATSREGAVNNEQFF.